The T cell receptor (beta chain) under discussion was sequenced for a study of blood T cell repertoires in COVID-19. Across the whole study: COVID-19 samples, acute and convalescent, were from the United States, Italy and Spain. The analysed material was cDNA or gDNA that came from T cells, B-cell-depleted T cells, or PBMCs.

CDR1 SGDLS and CDR2 YYNGEE come from the germline V gene. This CDR3 comprises 16 residues. The V end lost 3 bases, the J end lost 5 bases, and 17 bases lay between the germline ends. Original processing notes: It was from reference gene primer amplification that nucleated cell counts were estimated. Here immunoSEQ multiplex PCR was the method, and the copy in TCRdb shows in-frame clones only, minus some. V, J and clone size reflect that table, while D and trimming were determined from the DNA. The table lists 350,000 or so clones, roughly 90% of them singletons, with over 0.9% in the top ten. The TCR was taken from a woman aged 30 to 39 who had been exposed to COVID-19. Sequenced: PBMCs or T cells enriched from blood (not recorded which). The chain links TRBV9 to TRBJ2-2; perhaps TRBD1 as D (6 bases). This CDR3 is CASSDPQGAGTGELFF. CDR3 nucleotides: TGTGCCAGCAGCGACCCACAGGGCGCTGGAACCGGGGAGCTGTTTTTT.